Each of the 16 T cell receptor beta chains below was sequenced from the same sample in a study of cytomegalovirus exposure and HLA in healthy donors. The PCR was carried out with 60 Vbeta primers and 13 Jbeta primers. TCRdb keeps only in-frame clones here, not all; method: immunoSEQ multiplex PCR. The sample data list some 55,000 clones. Sequencing was done on a sample of PBMCs. The receptors were sampled from a man aged 18 to 29 in good health and CMV-seropositive.

The rearrangement joins TRBV19 to TRBJ1-5; maybe TRBD1 (5 bases). The CDR3 runs 14 residues. The V gene lost 9 bases and the J gene lost 4 bases, with 16 bases spanning the gap. Germline CDR1 is LNHDA and CDR2 is SQIVND (reference sequence). CDR3 residues: CASAGRGGNQPQHF. The DNA for the CDR3 is TGTGCCAGCGCCGGGAGGGGAGGGAATCAGCCCCAGCATTTT.

The chain recombines TRBV18 with TRBJ1-5; 11 nucleotides align to TRBD1. This CDR3 comprises 17 residues. The J segment lost 7 bases and the V segment lost 9 bases, leaving 17 bases of the junction unmatched. Germline CDR1 KGHSH, CDR2 LQKENI. The CDR3, as DNA: TGTGCCAGTTTCCCGCCGGGACAGGGGGATTCGTGGCAGCCCCAGCATTTT. This sequence encodes CASFPPGQGDSWQPQHF.

The DNA for the CDR3 is TGTGCCAGCAGCTCCAGGGGTCCAGATACGCAGTATTTT. It encodes CASSSRGPDTQYF. V and J are TRBV7-9 and TRBJ2-3; perhaps TRBD1 as D (6 bases). CDR1 and CDR2 from the germline V gene are SEHNR and FQNEAQ (reference sequence). The CDR3 is made up of 13 amino acids. V was clipped by 4 bases and J by 4 bases, with 9 bases between them.

The chain carries TRBV20-1 and TRBJ2-7; D remains unclear. The CDR3 covers 11 residues. V was clipped by 5 bases and J by 1 base, with 6 bases between them. The germline gives CDR1 DFQATT, CDR2 SNEGSKA (reference sequence). Here the CDR3 reads CSAAGSYEQYF. The CDR3 DNA follows: TGCAGTGCTGCCGGGTCCTACGAGCAGTACTTC.

V is TRBV29-1 and J is TRBJ2-3; 8 bases are shared with TRBD2. The junction had 0 bases not matched to a gene; V was cut back by 7 bases and J by 0 bases. The germline V gene encodes CDR1 SQVTM and CDR2 ANQGSEA. The CDR3 loop spans 12 amino acids. The CDR3 region has the DNA TGCAGCGAGCGGGGGAGCACAGATACGCAGTATTTT. Translating gives CSERGSTDTQYF.

The V and J genes are TRBV6-5 and TRBJ2-3, with D possibly being TRBD2 (6 bases). From germline, CDR1 is MNHEY and CDR2 SVGAGI. V was shortened by 0 bases and J by 4 bases, with 11 bases between the two germline ends. The CDR3 loop spans 15 amino acids. CDR3 DNA sequence: TGTGCCAGCAGTTACTCGCCGGGAGTACCAGATACGCAGTATTTT. Translated, it gives CASSYSPGVPDTQYF.

The V and J genes are TRBV28 and TRBJ1-4; 8 nucleotides agree with TRBD1. The CDR3 length is 14 residues. V lost 5 bases to trimming and J lost 10 bases; unmatched junction nucleotides: 9. Germline CDR1 MDHEN, CDR2 SYDVKM. The CDR3 spells CASSTGDRLGKLFF. In DNA form, the CDR3 reads TGTGCCAGCAGTACGGGGGACAGGCTAGGAAAACTGTTTTTT.

The chain is built from TRBV4-2 and TRBJ2-1, with 8 bases that match TRBD2. CDR1 and CDR2 from the germline V gene are LGHNA and YNFKEQ. The CDR3 has 16 residues. With 1 base clipped from V and 4 bases from J, the junction kept 6 bases outside the gene matches. CDR3 nucleotide sequence: TGTGCCAGCAGCCAAGGGGGGACTAGTGGTTACAATGAGCAGTTCTTC. This translates into CASSQGGTSGYNEQFF.

The J gene is TRBJ2-1, the V gene TRBV27; TRBD2 agrees at 10 bases. The V gene's germline CDR1 is MNHEY and CDR2 SMNVEV (reference sequence). V was pared by 5 bases and J by 14 bases, with 9 bases of the junction left unmatched. The CDR3 consists of 13 residues. This chain's CDR3 is CASSVNSGRYEFF. In DNA, the CDR3 is TGTGCCAGCAGTGTGAATAGCGGGAGGTACGAGTTCTTC.

The J gene is TRBJ2-2, the V gene TRBV5-1; TRBD1 might be the D (5 bases). Germline V CDR1 and CDR2: SGHRS, YFSETQ. The V and J ends lost 3 bases and 6 bases respectively, with 15 bases between them. This CDR3 region has 15 residues. CDR3 protein: CASSSYRSMAGELFF. CDR3 in DNA: TGCGCCAGCAGCTCCTACAGGAGTATGGCCGGGGAGCTGTTTTTT. The whole variable domain, filled in from reference TRBV5-1 and TRBJ2-2, reads KAGVTQTPRYLIKTRGQQVTLSCSPISGHRSVSWYQQTPGQGLQFLFEYFSETQRNKGNFPGRFSGRQFSNSRSEMNVSTLELGDSALYLCASSSYRSMAGELFFGEGSRLTVL.

The chain couples TRBV19 to TRBJ1-5; 7 bases align to TRBD1. Germline assignment: CDR1 LNHDA and CDR2 SQIVND (reference sequence). Trimming at V came to 0 bases and at J to 2 bases, leaving 10 bases not matched to a gene. The CDR3 has 18 residues. The CDR3 spells CASSIDGTGVRGNQPQHF. In DNA, the CDR3 is TGTGCCAGTAGTATAGATGGAACAGGGGTGCGGGGCAATCAGCCCCAGCATTTT.

The rearrangement uses TRBV29-1 and TRBJ2-1; 10 nucleotides line up with TRBD1. The CDR3 consists of 13 residues. Germline V gives CDR1 SQVTM, CDR2 ANQGSEA. The V gene end was trimmed by 4 bases and the J gene end by 3 bases; junction bases not matched to a gene: 0. The CDR3, as DNA: TGCAGCGTTGGGACAGGGGGCTACAATGAGCAGTTCTTC. It specifies CSVGTGGYNEQFF.

The chain has TRBV5-4 and TRBJ1-3; 7 nucleotides agree with TRBD1. CDR1 SGHNT and CDR2 YYREEE come from the germline V gene (reference sequence). The junction had 9 bases not matched to a gene; V was cut back by 3 bases and J by 0 bases. CDR3 length: 17 amino acids. The CDR3 sequence is CASSSGKTGNSGNTIYF. Written as DNA, the CDR3 is TGTGCCAGCAGCTCGGGAAAGACAGGGAACTCTGGAAACACCATATATTTT.

The V gene is TRBV4-1, the J gene TRBJ2-3; perhaps TRBD2 as D (6 bases). The germline CDR1 and CDR2 sequences are MGHRA and YSYEKL. This CDR3 is built from 15 residues. V shed 0 bases and J shed 6 bases, with 13 bases lying between them. CDR3 coding DNA: TGCGCCAGCAGCCAAGATATGACTAGTGGGGATACGCAGTATTTT. This sequence encodes CASSQDMTSGDTQYF.

As DNA, the CDR3 is TGTGCCAGCAGTATACTAGGGACCTACAATGAGCAGTTCTTC. It specifies CASSILGTYNEQFF. The J gene is TRBJ2-1, the V gene TRBV28; weak D call: TRBD2 (5 bases). This CDR3 comprises 14 residues. Trimming cost V 5 bases and J 2 bases, with 10 bases left between them. Germline assignment: CDR1 MDHEN and CDR2 SYDVKM.

This rearrangement joins TRBV7-9 to TRBJ2-6; D is unresolved. This CDR3 has 15 residues. CDR1 SEHNR and CDR2 FQNEAQ come from the germline V gene (reference sequence). V was pared by 5 bases and J by 2 bases, with 10 bases between. This chain's CDR3 is CASSLGVAGANVLTF. CDR3 nucleotide sequence: TGTGCCAGCAGCCTTGGAGTCGCTGGGGCCAACGTCCTGACTTTC.